These 2 T cell receptor beta chains originate from one sample sequenced in a study of blood T cell repertoires in COVID-19 (dated by TCRdb to 2020 to 2022). Library method: the immunoSEQ multiplex PCR assay. Drawn from immuneACCESS, this table holds only the in-frame rearrangements with V and J called that TCRdb kept. Clones are partly lost; checked studies trace under half to an unresolved V gene and leave the rest unexplained. This sample has 230,000 or so clones in its table, and around four fifths of those were observed once. 20% of the sample is held by the ten biggest clonotypes. Material for sequencing was peripheral blood. The source of these receptors is a young man with active or convalescent COVID-19.

This clone was detected once. The chain carries TRBV5-1 and TRBJ2-2, with D maybe TRBD2 (5 bases). The CDR3 runs to 13 residues. Germline V gene lookup returns CDR1 SGHRS and CDR2 YFSETQ. Between the trimmed V and J ends, which lost 4 bases and 5 bases, there was a span of 9 bases. The CDR3 loop is CASSRRETGELFF. The CDR3 DNA reads as TGCGCCAGCAGCAGACGGGAAACCGGGGAGCTGTTTTTT.

V usage is TRBV11-2 and J usage is TRBJ2-2; 10 bases agree with TRBD1. The V segment lost 3 bases and the J segment 3 bases; nucleotides outside the gene matches: 4. The germline V gene has CDR1 SGHAT and CDR2 FQNNGV. The CDR3 is 16 residues long. CDR3 bases: TGTGCCAGCAGCTTTCGTGGGACAGGGGACACCGGGGAGCTGTTTTTT. Translation: CASSFRGTGDTGELFF.